These 31 T cell receptor beta chains were sequenced from one sample in a study of CD8 T cells in ankylosing spondylitis. Via MiXCR, TCRdb re-called the 5' RACE reads, giving one row per CDR3 protein. The data show about 240,000 distinct CDR3 sequences, over 9.5% seen once. The material sequenced was blood, either unsorted or a sorted T cell fraction (not recorded which). The receptors come from a male donor with ankylosing spondylitis or in good health (not recorded which).

On this clonotype itself: Given a much more abundant clone one base away, this may be a read error. The CDR3 nucleotides read TGTGCCAGCAGTCAAAGCTGGACTTTGGGAACCGGGGAGCTGTTTTTT. Its translation is CASSQSWTLGTGELFF. The V and J genes are TRBV2 and TRBJ2-2; TRBD2 might be the D (5 bases). The CDR3 loop spans 16 amino acids. V was shortened by 5 bases and J by 5 bases, with 18 bases between the two germline ends. Germline V gene data show CDR1 as SNHLY and CDR2 as FYNNEI.

This clonotype was seen repeatedly, ten times or more. This rearrangement joins TRBV20-1 to TRBJ1-1; no firm D call. Looked up from germline, CDR1 is DFQATT and CDR2 is SNEGSKA (reference sequence). The CDR3 has 10 residues. The CDR3 bases are TGCATCCCGGGTAACACTGAAGCTTTCTTT. It specifies CIPGNTEAFF.

The chain carries TRBV10-3 and TRBJ2-1; D is perhaps TRBD1 (6 bases). Trimming left V 0 bases short and J 8 bases short, with 17 bases between. Germline-derived CDR1 and CDR2 are ENHRY and SYGVKD. The CDR3 loop spans 16 amino acids. CDR3 nucleotides: TGTGCCATCAGTGAGTCGACTCAGGGGCTGGTGGATGAGCAGTTCTTC. Encoded protein: CAISESTQGLVDEQFF.

This clonotype was seen ten or more times. In DNA, the CDR3 is TGCAGTGCTAGTGGCCGGACTAGCGGGGAGGGCACAGATACGCAGTATTTT. Translated, it gives CSASGRTSGEGTDTQYF. The chain couples TRBV20-1 to TRBJ2-3; 12 bases fit TRBD2. Germline V CDR1 and CDR2: DFQATT, SNEGSKA (reference sequence). V trimming: 3 bases; J trimming: 1 base; junction bases outside the gene matches: 8. This CDR3 has 17 amino acids.

The chain employs TRBV20-1 and TRBJ1-4; the D is unclear. CDR3 size: 18 residues. Deletions cut 0 bases from V and 0 bases from J, with 17 bases between. Germline CDR1 DFQATT, CDR2 SNEGSKA (reference sequence). The CDR3 loop is CSARDRRTQLSTNEKLFF. As DNA, the CDR3 is TGCAGTGCTAGAGACCGCCGGACTCAACTCTCAACTAATGAAAAACTGTTTTTT.

This clonotype was seen repeatedly, ten times or more. This chain joins TRBV20-1 and TRBJ2-5, with D maybe TRBD2 (5 bases). Germline CDR1 DFQATT, CDR2 SNEGSKA (reference sequence). The length of the CDR3 is 15 residues. The V end was cut by 0 bases, the J end by 4 bases, with 15 bases between. CDR3 coding DNA: TGCAGTGCTAGAGATCGTTCGGGAACTAGAGAGACCCAGTACTTC. Its protein product is CSARDRSGTRETQYF.

This clonotype was counted between two and nine times. The V and J genes are TRBV18 and TRBJ1-1, with D possibly matching TRBD1 (6 bases). The V and J ends lost 2 bases and 6 bases respectively, with 13 bases between them. Germline V gene sequence: CDR1 KGHSH, CDR2 LQKENI. The CDR3 extends over 14 amino acids. The CDR3 loop reads CASSPSRQVAEAFF. CDR3 nucleotides: TGTGCCAGCTCACCAAGTCGACAGGTCGCTGAAGCTTTCTTT.

The chain recombines TRBV2 with TRBJ2-5; D is perhaps TRBD1 or TRBD2 (5 bases each). The germline CDR1 and CDR2 sequences are SNHLY and FYNNEI. V dropped 5 bases and J dropped 5 bases, with 24 bases sitting between them. This CDR3 has 17 residues. DNA of the CDR3: TGTGCCAGCAGTCTAGACCTCCGGGACCTCGGGGAGGAGACCCAGTACTTC. It is translated as CASSLDLRDLGEETQYF.

This clonotype was detected a few times. The V and J genes are TRBV15 and TRBJ2-2; D is unclear. Germline V gene sequence: CDR1 LNHNV, CDR2 YYDKDF (reference sequence). The CDR3 consists of 14 residues. V dropped 7 bases and J dropped 1 base, with 10 bases sitting between them. The CDR3 reads CATTPGENTGELFF. The CDR3 DNA follows: TGTGCCACCACCCCGGGTGAGAACACCGGGGAGCTGTTTTTT.

Of note for this clonotype: This may be a read error, as it is one base from a much larger clone. V is TRBV15 and J is TRBJ2-6; no clear D gene. CDR1 and CDR2 (germline): LNHNV, YYDKDF (reference sequence). V was clipped by 2 bases and J by 1 base, with 9 bases between them. This CDR3 is built from 16 residues. The CDR3 is CATSRTTVSGANVLTF. CDR3 DNA sequence: TGTGCCACCAGCAGAACTACGGTTTCTGGGGCCAACGTCCTGACTTTC.

This clonotype occurred many times. The gene calls are TRBV30 and TRBJ1-2; 7 bases are a match to TRBD1. The germline gives CDR1 GTSNPN, CDR2 SVGIG (reference sequence). With V trimmed by 1 base and J by 6 bases, 5 bases remained unmatched. This CDR3 spans 13 amino acids. The CDR3: CAWSGGTVDGYTF. In nucleotides, the CDR3 is TGTGCCTGGAGTGGAGGGACAGTAGATGGCTACACCTTC.

The chain couples TRBV2 to TRBJ2-5, with D perhaps matching TRBD2 (6 bases). Germline loops: CDR1 SNHLY, CDR2 FYNNEI. V was trimmed by 10 bases and J by 4 bases, leaving 19 bases between them. This CDR3 comprises 14 residues. The CDR3 nucleotides read TGTGCCATTACCTACAGTAGGAGGGGAGAGACCCAGTACTTC. It codes for CAITYSRRGETQYF.

Many counts were recorded for this clonotype. The V call is TRBV5-6, the J call TRBJ2-4; maybe TRBD1 (6 bases). Germline V gene sequence: CDR1 SGHDT, CDR2 YYEEEE. V was pared by 1 base and J by 6 bases, with 38 bases between. The CDR3 runs 23 residues. The CDR3, as DNA: TGTGCCAGCAGCTTGAGGGGAATTAGCCGGACAGCACCCGAGGGCGGCTCAAGAAACATTCAGTACTTC. This encodes CASSLRGISRTAPEGGSRNIQYF.

This clonotype was observed a few times. This sequence joins TRBV11-2 and TRBJ2-1, with TRBD2 matching 11 bases. CDR1 is SGHAT and CDR2 is FQNNGV in the germline V gene. CDR3 length equals 20 residues. The V segment lost 3 bases and the J segment 0 bases; nucleotides outside the gene matches: 13. In DNA, the CDR3 is TGTGCCAGCAGCTTTGGGACTAGCGGACACTCAAAGAGCTCCTACAATGAGCAGTTCTTC. It yields the protein CASSFGTSGHSKSSYNEQFF.

There are many counts of this clonotype. The chain joins TRBV5-1 to TRBJ2-7; D is unclear. The CDR3 length is 14 residues. Trimming stripped 0 bases from V and 3 bases from J, with 10 bases between. Germline V gives CDR1 SGHRS, CDR2 YFSETQ. The CDR3 is CASSLESSNYEQYF. In DNA form, the CDR3 reads TGCGCCAGCAGCTTGGAGTCGTCAAACTACGAGCAGTACTTC.

The CDR3 is CASSLEGWAFF. The CDR3, as DNA: TGTGCCAGCAGCTTAGAGGGGTGGGCTTTCTTT. The chain recombines TRBV7-9 with TRBJ1-1; a possible D gene is TRBD1 (5 bases). Between the trimmed V and J ends, which lost 1 base and 11 bases, there was a span of 8 bases. Germline loops: CDR1 SEHNR, CDR2 FQNEAQ (reference sequence). The CDR3 runs to 11 residues.

This clonotype was detected many times. This rearrangement joins TRBV29-1 to TRBJ2-7, with D perhaps matching TRBD1 (6 bases). With 6 bases removed from V and 2 bases from J, the gap between germline ends came to 14 bases. This CDR3 comprises 13 residues. Germline CDR1 SQVTM, CDR2 ANQGSEA. Here the CDR3 DNA reads TGCAGCGTCCGGACAGAAGGAACCTACGAGCAGTACTTC. Translating it yields CSVRTEGTYEQYF.

This clonotype was seen many times. The V and J genes are TRBV7-6 and TRBJ2-2; 8 bases line up with TRBD2. Germline CDR1 reads SGHVS; CDR2 reads FNYEAQ. The V gene end was trimmed by 1 base and the J gene end by 4 bases; junction bases not matched to a gene: 8. The CDR3 has 17 amino acids. The CDR3 spells CASSLGGTSGPTGELFF. The CDR3 nucleotides read TGTGCCAGCAGCTTAGGCGGGACTAGTGGTCCCACCGGGGAGCTGTTTTTT.

Of note for this clonotype: At one boundary the junction diverges from the germline segment, which might be a read error. The chain couples TRBV4-2 to TRBJ2-7; D remains ambiguous. Germline V CDR1 and CDR2: LGHNA, YNFKEQ. The CDR3 covers 13 residues. The CDR3 DNA reads TGTGCCAGCAGCCCCGCGGCTGAGAACGAGCAGTGCTTC. Encoded protein: CASSPAAENEQCF.

The rearrangement uses TRBV12-3 or TRBV12-4 and TRBJ1-2, with 9 bases fitting TRBD1. Trimming took 7 bases from V and 7 from J; bases not matched to a gene: 13. This CDR3 has 15 residues. DNA for the CDR3: TGTGCCAGCACGCGGACAGGGGTTGGAAAAGCTGGCTACACCTTC. It specifies CASTRTGVGKAGYTF.

Many counts were recorded for this clonotype. The V call is TRBV7-8, the J call TRBJ1-5, with a tentative D call TRBD1 (6 bases). The CDR3 runs 16 residues. The V gene's germline CDR1 is SGHVS and CDR2 FQNEAQ. The germline V and J ends were trimmed by 2 bases and 4 bases, with 15 bases remaining between them. The CDR3 DNA sequence: TGTGCCAGCAGCTTAATAGGAGGACAGTCAAATCAGCCCCAGCATTTT. Its translation is CASSLIGGQSNQPQHF.

This clonotype was seen repeatedly, ten times or more. This chain connects TRBV30 to TRBJ2-7; 9 nucleotides agree with TRBD1. The CDR3 is 13 amino acids. The germline gives CDR1 GTSNPN, CDR2 SVGIG (reference sequence). After removal of 3 bases from V and 2 bases from J, the junction contained 2 bases not matched to a gene. As DNA, the CDR3 is TGTGCCTGGAGCGGACAGGGGACCTACGAGCAGTACTTC. Translated, it gives CAWSGQGTYEQYF.

The gene calls are TRBV18 and TRBJ2-3, with D perhaps TRBD1 or TRBD2 (5 bases each). V lost 10 bases to trimming and J lost 0 bases, with 14 bases between them. Germline V gene data show CDR1 as KGHSH and CDR2 as LQKENI. CDR3 length equals 14 residues. The CDR3 sequence: CATKPGRSTDTQYF. CDR3 in DNA: TGTGCCACCAAGCCGGGACGAAGCACAGATACGCAGTATTTT.

This clonotype came up many times. The V gene is TRBV12-3 or TRBV12-4, the J gene TRBJ2-3, with TRBD1 matching over 11 bases. Unmatched junction bases numbered 6, after V lost 5 bases and J lost 5 bases. CDR3 length: 15 amino acids. In nucleotides, the CDR3 is TGTGCCAGCAGTCTCTGGACAGGGGGCGTAGATACGCAGTATTTT. It codes for CASSLWTGGVDTQYF.

This clonotype was recorded a few times. The chain couples TRBV7-6 to TRBJ2-1; D gene ambiguous. V gave up 1 base and J gave up 4 bases, with 11 bases separating them. CDR1 SGHVS and CDR2 FNYEAQ come from the germline V gene. The CDR3 sequence is 15 residues long. The CDR3 loop is CASSLGIQRYNEQFF. In nucleotides, the CDR3 is TGTGCCAGCAGCTTAGGAATCCAAAGATACAATGAGCAGTTCTTC.

This clonotype was counted many times. The chain has TRBV5-1 and TRBJ2-7; D assignment may be TRBD1 or TRBD2 (5 bases each). The CDR3 covers 14 residues. Per the germline V gene, CDR1 is SGHRS and CDR2 is YFSETQ. V gave up 0 bases and J gave up 2 bases, with 9 bases separating them. CDR3 amino acids: CASSLDPGPYEQYF. The CDR3 DNA reads as TGCGCCAGCAGCTTGGATCCGGGGCCCTACGAGCAGTACTTC.

This clonotype was observed at least ten times. CDR3 nucleotide sequence: TGCAGCGTTTTGATGGGGACATACGAGCAGTACTTC. Amino acid sequence: CSVLMGTYEQYF. The chain is built from TRBV29-1 and TRBJ2-7, with TRBD1 as a possible D gene (6 bases). V gave up 5 bases and J gave up 4 bases, with 12 bases separating them. The CDR3 runs 12 residues. Germline-derived CDR1 and CDR2 are SQVTM and ANQGSEA.

In this sample, this clonotype turned up many times. V gene TRBV6-5 combines with J gene TRBJ1-2, with D perhaps matching TRBD1 (5 bases). Germline CDR1 reads MNHEY; CDR2 reads SVGAGI. The CDR3 length is 16 residues. Deletions cut 0 bases from V and 3 bases from J, with 14 bases between. The CDR3 sequence is CASSYSLAGSDYGYTF. As DNA, the CDR3 is TGTGCCAGCAGTTACTCGTTGGCAGGGTCTGACTATGGCTACACCTTC.

This clonotype was recorded at least ten times. The chain employs TRBV5-1 and TRBJ1-2, with no clear D. The CDR3 extends over 14 amino acids. V lost 5 bases, J lost 2 bases, and 13 bases lay in between. CDR1 SGHRS and CDR2 YFSETQ come from the germline V gene. This CDR3 is CASSAEVPNYGYTF. The CDR3 DNA reads TGCGCCAGCAGTGCCGAGGTACCCAACTATGGCTACACCTTC.

The chain carries TRBV7-2 and TRBJ1-4; a possible D gene is TRBD1 (5 bases). This CDR3 contains 15 residues. Trimming took 0 bases from V and 2 from J, leaving 7 bases between them. Germline assignment: CDR1 SGHTA and CDR2 FQGNSA. The CDR3 DNA sequence: TGTGCCAGCAGCTTAGCGGGGCCCACTAATGAAAAACTGTTTTTT. Translating it yields CASSLAGPTNEKLFF.

This clonotype has ten or more counts. V and J are TRBV5-1 and TRBJ2-5, with a tentative D call TRBD1 (7 bases). Germline CDR1 reads SGHRS; CDR2 reads YFSETQ. V was trimmed by 4 bases and J by 2 bases, leaving 12 bases between them. CDR3 size: 14 residues. The CDR3 DNA sequence: TGCGCCAGCAGCGGCGGGACAGAACAAGAGACCCAGTACTTC. Protein: CASSGGTEQETQYF.